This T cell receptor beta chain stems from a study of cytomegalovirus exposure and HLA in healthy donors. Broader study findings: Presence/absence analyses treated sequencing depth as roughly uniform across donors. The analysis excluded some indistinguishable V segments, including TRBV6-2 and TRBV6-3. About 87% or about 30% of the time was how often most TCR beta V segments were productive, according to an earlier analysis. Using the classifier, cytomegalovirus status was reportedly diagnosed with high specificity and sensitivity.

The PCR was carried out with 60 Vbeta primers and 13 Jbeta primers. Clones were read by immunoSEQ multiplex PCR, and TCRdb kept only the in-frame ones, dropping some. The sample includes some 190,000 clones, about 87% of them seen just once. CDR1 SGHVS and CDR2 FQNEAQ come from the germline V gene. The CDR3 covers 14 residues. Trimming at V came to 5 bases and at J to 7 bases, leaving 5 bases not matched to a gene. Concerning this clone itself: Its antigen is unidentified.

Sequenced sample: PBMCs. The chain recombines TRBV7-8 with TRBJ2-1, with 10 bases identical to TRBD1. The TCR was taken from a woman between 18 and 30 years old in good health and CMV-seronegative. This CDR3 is CASSDGTGVNEQFF. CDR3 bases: TGTGCCAGCAGCGACGGGACAGGGGTTAATGAGCAGTTCTTC.